This T cell receptor (beta chain) was obtained from a study of Graves' ophthalmopathy and Graves' hyperthyroidism. Study at large: Stable hyperthyroidism referred to disease that showed no ophthalmopathy within 18 months of follow-up. General study points: The authors also found most expanded thyroid clonotypes above 0.001 frequency in blood.

From RNA, the CDR3 regions of TCR beta chains were amplified and sequenced. RT-PCR in the first round used HTBI primers; a second-round multiplex PCR followed. TCRdb re-called the multiplex PCR reads through MiXCR, storing one row per CDR3 protein. The sample contains around 1,000,000 distinct CDR3 sequences, less than 45% of which appear only once. With respect to this clonotype: Its antigen is still unknown.

The TCR sequence derives from an adult man with Graves' hyperthyroidism. The material sequenced was peripheral blood or thyroid tissue (not recorded which).

The CDR3 coding sequence is TGTGCCATCAGTGAGTCGTCGTTGGCCGTTGACTCCTATAATTCACCCCTCCACTTT. Encoded protein: CAISESSLAVDSYNSPLHF. The chain links TRBV10-3 to TRBJ1-6; D remains unclear. The V end lost 0 bases, the J end lost 0 bases, and 15 bases lay between the germline ends. From germline, CDR1 is ENHRY and CDR2 SYGVKD. CDR3 size: 19 residues.